The source of this T cell receptor beta chain is a study of OX40 agonist ivuxolimab in advanced cancers. Germline V gene sequence: CDR1 ENHRY, CDR2 SYGVKD. Trimming shortened V by 6 bases and J by 1 base, and 10 bases separated the two germline ends. This CDR3 has 14 amino acids. Method: immunoSEQ multiplex PCR; TCRdb's copy keeps in-frame clones and lacks some. The sample shows about 110,000 clones, approximately 89% of them seen only once. Here the sequenced sample was CD4+ or CD8+ T cells sorted from blood, taken in a trial of the OX40 agonist ivuxolimab. The clonotype comes from an adult with an advanced solid tumor such as melanoma, head and neck, liver or kidney cancer. The chain joins TRBV10-3 to TRBJ1-5, with a possible D match to TRBD1 (5 bases). CDR3 region: CAISRELSNQPQHF. CDR3 nucleotide sequence: TGTGCCATCAGCAGGGAGTTGAGCAATCAGCCCCAGCATTTT.